This TCR beta chain comes out of a study of blood T cell repertoires in COVID-19. Turning to the study itself: The analysed material was cDNA or gDNA that came from T cells, B-cell-depleted T cells, or PBMCs.

TCRdb's copy holds only in-frame clones and misses some; the assay was immunoSEQ multiplex PCR. Counted here are approximately 140,000 clones, 87% occurring once; the ten biggest clones make up roughly 6.6%. CDR3 length equals 15 residues. The germline V gene has CDR1 MNHEY and CDR2 SMNVEV (reference sequence). V lost 2 bases to trimming and J lost 2 bases, with 12 bases between them. This receptor was obtained from an older man with acute or convalescent COVID-19. The sequenced sample was peripheral blood. J is TRBJ1-2 and V is TRBV27; possibly TRBD1 for D (5 bases). The CDR3 bases are TGTGCCAGCAGTTTAGAGGAGGGGCACAACTATGGCTACACCTTC. Translating gives CASSLEEGHNYGYTF.